A single sample is the source of the 10 T cell receptor beta chains below, sequenced in a study of blood T cell repertoires in COVID-19. The method was immunoSEQ multiplex PCR; TCRdb's version includes in-frame clones alone and lacks a portion of them. The profile shows roughly 300,000 clones, approximately 86% of them singletons. Sequenced sample: peripheral blood. These receptors were obtained from a man aged 18 to 30 with active or convalescent COVID-19.

The J gene is TRBJ1-2, the V gene TRBV7-9; D is perhaps TRBD1 (5 bases). Trimming stripped 5 bases from V and 0 bases from J, with 10 bases between. This CDR3 has 14 residues. CDR1 and CDR2 (germline): SEHNR, FQNEAQ (reference sequence). CDR3 DNA: TGTGCCAGCAGCGCCGGACAATCTAACTATGGCTACACCTTC. It translates to CASSAGQSNYGYTF.

The chain links TRBV7-9 to TRBJ1-1; no definite D call. Germline loops: CDR1 SEHNR, CDR2 FQNEAQ (reference sequence). The CDR3 runs to 12 residues. With 2 bases removed from V and 5 bases from J, the gap between germline ends came to 6 bases. CDR3 DNA: TGTGCCAGCAGCTTAATCGGGACTGAAGCTTTCTTT. This encodes CASSLIGTEAFF.

The sample holds one count of this clone. This rearrangement joins TRBV3-1 (or the pseudogene TRBV3-2) to TRBJ1-6, with a possible D match to TRBD1 (5 bases). In germline, CDR1 is LGHDT, CDR2 YNNKEL (reference sequence). Trimming pared 7 bases from V and 5 bases from J, leaving 12 bases between. The CDR3 consists of 14 residues. The CDR3 sequence: CASNRVGHNSPLHF. The DNA for the CDR3 is TGTGCCAGCAACAGAGTGGGGCATAATTCACCCCTCCACTTT.

This clone has more than one count but fewer than ten. The V call is TRBV2, the J call TRBJ1-6, with TRBD1 identical over 7 bases. Trimming took 6 bases from V and 9 from J; bases not matched to a gene: 14. The CDR3 spans 16 residues. The V gene's germline CDR1 is SNHLY and CDR2 FYNNEI. This CDR3 reads CASSVTPGTAGSPLHF. The CDR3 coding sequence is TGTGCCAGCAGCGTCACCCCCGGGACAGCGGGTTCACCCCTCCACTTT.

The rearrangement uses TRBV3-1 (or the pseudogene TRBV3-2) and TRBJ2-3; 7 positions agree with TRBD2. J was trimmed by 6 bases and V by 6 bases; bases with no gene match: 9. Germline V CDR1 and CDR2: LGHDT, YNNKEL (reference sequence). CDR3 length: 14 amino acids. The CDR3 protein is CASSSTSLLDTQYF. DNA of the CDR3: TGTGCCAGCAGTTCGACTAGCCTTCTCGATACGCAGTATTTT.

The V gene is TRBV9, the J gene TRBJ1-1, with D possibly being TRBD1 (5 bases). The CDR3 length is 15 residues. Trimming took 3 bases from V and 1 from J, leaving 13 bases between them. The V gene's germline CDR1 is SGDLS and CDR2 YYNGEE. The CDR3 loop is CASSARDRSNTEAFF. CDR3 sequence (DNA): TGTGCCAGCAGCGCGCGGGACCGATCGAACACTGAAGCTTTCTTT.

This sequence joins TRBV12-3 or TRBV12-4 and TRBJ1-2; no definite D call. The CDR3 sequence is 13 residues long. V shed 5 bases and J shed 8 bases, with 15 bases lying between them. The CDR3 here is CASSPGAPLGYTF. CDR3 DNA: TGTGCCAGCAGTCCGGGAGCGCCCCTGGGCTACACCTTC.

This clone has just a few counts. V and J are TRBV7-2 and TRBJ2-5, with 7 bases aligning to TRBD1. The V and J ends lost 4 bases and 4 bases, in that order; junction bases with no gene match: 21. The CDR3 consists of 19 residues. Germline-derived CDR1 and CDR2 are SGHTA and FQGNSA. The CDR3 reads CASSSDRANSFRRRETQYF. The CDR3, as DNA: TGTGCCAGCAGCTCAGACAGGGCGAATTCCTTTCGGCGACGAGAGACCCAGTACTTC.

The chain employs TRBV3-1 (or the pseudogene TRBV3-2) and TRBJ2-5; 8 nucleotides match TRBD2. V gave up 0 bases and J gave up 0 bases; unmatched junction bases: 12. The CDR3 contains 19 residues. The V gene's germline CDR1 is LGHDT and CDR2 YNNKEL (reference sequence). CDR3 coding DNA: TGTGCCAGCAGCCAAGACGGACTAGCAAGGGTAGTCCACCAAGAGACCCAGTACTTC. Amino acid sequence: CASSQDGLARVVHQETQYF.

This clone came up a few times. The gene calls are TRBV24-1 and TRBJ1-3; 7 bases agree with TRBD1. The germline gives CDR1 KGHDR, CDR2 SFDVKD. The CDR3 consists of 17 residues. CDR3 sequence: CDSGKGDRVGPGNTIYF. CDR3 nucleotides: TGTGATAGCGGAAAAGGTGACAGGGTAGGGCCTGGAAACACCATATATTTT.